The rows below give T cell receptor beta chains drawn from one sample of a study of T cell responses to AZD1222 COVID-19 vaccine. Libraries were prepared by immunoSEQ multiplex PCR; TCRdb keeps only in-frame clonotypes and omits some of them. The sample carries 150,000 or so clones, 70% to 90% recorded once. The source material was peripheral blood, sampled on day 0 of AZD1222 vaccination. The receptors were sampled from an adult in good health. Each CDR3 is given with its conserved first and last residue. A D gene is named only where the DNA matches it firmly. Where a row states a size, it is once, few, many or the class of an expanded clone; other rows omit it.

d_call: TRBD1; j_call: TRBJ1-1; clone_size: .; v_call: TRBV7-3; cdr3_aa: CASSPRQGGAAEAFF; cdr3_nt: TGTGCCAGCAGCCCACGCCAGGGGGGTGCGGCTGAAGCTTTCTTT
d_call: .; j_call: TRBJ1-1; clone_size: few; v_call: TRBV19; cdr3_aa: CASKQGRARNTEAFF; cdr3_nt: TGTGCCAGTAAACAGGGTCGCGCCCGGAACACTGAAGCTTTCTTT
d_call: .; j_call: TRBJ2-7; clone_size: .; v_call: TRBV7-9; cdr3_aa: CASRPDSGYEQYF; cdr3_nt: TGTGCCAGCAGGCCGGACAGTGGCTACGAGCAGTACTTC
d_call: .; j_call: TRBJ1-3; clone_size: .; v_call: TRBV11-2; cdr3_aa: CASSSPGNTIYF; cdr3_nt: TGTGCCAGCAGCTCCCCAGGAAACACCATATATTTT
d_call: TRBD1; j_call: TRBJ2-2; clone_size: .; v_call: TRBV9; cdr3_aa: CASSDDRVNTGELFF; cdr3_nt: TGTGCCAGCAGCGACGACAGGGTGAACACCGGGGAGCTGTTTTTT
d_call: .; j_call: TRBJ1-1; clone_size: .; v_call: TRBV13; cdr3_aa: CASSGGGYRTEAFF; cdr3_nt: TGTGCCAGCAGCGGTGGGGGGTACCGCACTGAAGCTTTCTTT
d_call: .; j_call: TRBJ1-2; clone_size: .; v_call: TRBV14; cdr3_aa: CASSQVGMKNYGYTF; cdr3_nt: TGTGCCAGCAGCCAAGTCGGTATGAAGAACTATGGCTATACCTTC
d_call: .; j_call: TRBJ1-1; clone_size: once; v_call: TRBV7-2; cdr3_aa: CASSPYLNTEAFF; cdr3_nt: TGTGCCAGCAGCCCGTATTTGAACACTGAAGCTTTCTTT
d_call: .; j_call: TRBJ1-5; clone_size: .; v_call: TRBV19; cdr3_aa: CASDDVGQLNQPQHF; cdr3_nt: TGTGCCAGTGATGACGTCGGACAGCTCAATCAGCCCCAGCATTTT
d_call: .; j_call: TRBJ2-3; clone_size: .; v_call: TRBV7-6; cdr3_aa: CASSLQSGTQYF; cdr3_nt: TGTGCCAGCAGCCTCCAAAGTGGTACGCAGTATTTT
d_call: TRBD2; j_call: TRBJ2-7; clone_size: .; v_call: TRBV19; cdr3_aa: CASSSPGTSGYEQYF; cdr3_nt: TGTGCCAGTAGTTCCCCCGGGACTAGCGGTTACGAGCAGTACTTC
d_call: .; j_call: TRBJ1-2; clone_size: .; v_call: TRBV30; cdr3_aa: CAHDGPGANSYTF; cdr3_nt: TGTGCCCACGATGGCCCAGGGGCGAATAGCTACACCTTC